This T cell receptor beta chain was captured by sequencing in a study of CD8 T cells in cerebrospinal fluid in Alzheimer's disease. On the study more broadly: CSF T cell clonal expansion was assessed by plate-based nested PCR and droplet-based sequencing.

With regard to this clonotype: What it binds is not known.

Study-wide results and caveats: Expanded clones of at least 3% were commoner in Alzheimer's patients than healthy subjects.

For each CDR3 protein, TCRdb gives one entry from its re-call of the 10x single-cell sequencing reads, without DNA. This sample carries approximately 1,500 distinct CDR3 sequences, with approximately 9.2% going to the ten biggest clones. CDR1 is SGHAT, CDR2 FQNNGV, per germline. The CDR3 length is 13 residues. Participants were all in good physical condition and free of acute infection. Sequenced input: cerebrospinal fluid. The gene calls are TRBV11-2 and TRBJ2-2; lacking DNA, the TRBD2 call made by TCRdb goes unchecked. This sequence was found in a human donor with mild cognitive impairment. The CDR3 is CASSFSSPGELFF.